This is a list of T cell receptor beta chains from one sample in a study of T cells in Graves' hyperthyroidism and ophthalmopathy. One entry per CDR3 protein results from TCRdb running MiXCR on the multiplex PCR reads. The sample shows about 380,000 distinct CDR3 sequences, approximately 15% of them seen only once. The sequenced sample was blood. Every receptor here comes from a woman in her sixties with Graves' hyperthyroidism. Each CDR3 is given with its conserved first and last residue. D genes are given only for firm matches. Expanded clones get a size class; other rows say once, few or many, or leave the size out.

cdr3_nt: TGTGCCAGCAGTGTAATGGGACAATCCTACGAGCAGTACTTC
cdr3_aa: CASSVMGQSYEQYF
v_call: TRBV2
clone_size: many
d_call: -
j_call: TRBJ2-7

cdr3_nt: TGTGCCGGCAGTCCGGTGGCGAACACTGAAGCTTTCTTT
cdr3_aa: CAGSPVANTEAFF
v_call: TRBV12-3/TRBV12-4
clone_size: -
d_call: -
j_call: TRBJ1-1

cdr3_nt: TGTGCCACCGTTGGACAGGGAGACACTGAAGCTTTCTTT
cdr3_aa: CATVGQGDTEAFF
v_call: TRBV10-3
clone_size: many
d_call: TRBD1
j_call: TRBJ1-1

cdr3_nt: TGTGCCAGCAGCTCTAACGAGGGGGGAGTTGAGCAGTTCTTC
cdr3_aa: CASSSNEGGVEQFF
v_call: TRBV7-3
clone_size: many
d_call: -
j_call: TRBJ2-1

cdr3_nt: TGCGCCAGCAGTGAGTCGCTAGCGGGAGGGCCAGTGTACGAGCAGTACTTC
cdr3_aa: CASSESLAGGPVYEQYF
v_call: TRBV10-1
clone_size: -
d_call: TRBD2
j_call: TRBJ2-7

cdr3_nt: TGTGCCAGCAGCTTATTTACGGCGGGGTCAGATACGCAGTATTTT
cdr3_aa: CASSLFTAGSDTQYF
v_call: TRBV7-3
clone_size: many
d_call: -
j_call: TRBJ2-3

cdr3_nt: TGTGCCACCAGCAGGCCTGAAGTGAACACTGAAGCTTTCTTT
cdr3_aa: CATSRPEVNTEAFF
v_call: TRBV15
clone_size: few
d_call: -
j_call: TRBJ1-1

cdr3_nt: TGTGCCAGCAGTGACCGGACAGGGGCCACCTACAATGAGCAGTTCTTC
cdr3_aa: CASSDRTGATYNEQFF
v_call: TRBV2
clone_size: -
d_call: TRBD1
j_call: TRBJ2-1

cdr3_nt: TGTGCCAGCAGCCAAGGGCACTGGTCCTCGGGGGCCTTTCTCGAGCAGTACTTC
cdr3_aa: CASSQGHWSSGAFLEQYF
v_call: TRBV4-2
clone_size: few
d_call: -
j_call: TRBJ2-7

cdr3_nt: TGTGCCAGCAGTTCACAGAAAAACACCATATATTTT
cdr3_aa: CASSSQKNTIYF
v_call: TRBV6-1
clone_size: -
d_call: -
j_call: TRBJ1-3

cdr3_nt: TGTGCCAGCAGCCGAACAACCGGGACTAGGCGGGAGCAGTACTTC
cdr3_aa: CASSRTTGTRREQYF
v_call: TRBV7-9
clone_size: -
d_call: TRBD2
j_call: TRBJ2-7

cdr3_nt: TGCAGCGTTGTGCCCCCGGCCGGTCTCTACAATGAGCAGTTCTTC
cdr3_aa: CSVVPPAGLYNEQFF
v_call: TRBV29-1
clone_size: many
d_call: -
j_call: TRBJ2-1

cdr3_nt: TGTGCCAGCAGCTTAAGGCAGGGCACTGGAAACACCATATATTTT
cdr3_aa: CASSLRQGTGNTIYF
v_call: TRBV7-9
clone_size: many
d_call: -
j_call: TRBJ1-3

cdr3_nt: TGTGCCAGCAGCTTAGATTCTGGGGGTCGGGAGACCCAGTACTTC
cdr3_aa: CASSLDSGGRETQYF
v_call: TRBV11-2
clone_size: many
d_call: -
j_call: TRBJ2-5

cdr3_nt: TGTGCCAGCGGCTGGGAGGACAGGGGGGCAGATACGCAGTATTTT
cdr3_aa: CASGWEDRGADTQYF
v_call: TRBV5-4
clone_size: -
d_call: TRBD1
j_call: TRBJ2-3

cdr3_nt: TGTGCCAGCAGCTTCCCGGGGGGGAGAGAGACCCAGTACTTC
cdr3_aa: CASSFPGGRETQYF
v_call: TRBV11-3
clone_size: -
d_call: TRBD2
j_call: TRBJ2-5

cdr3_nt: TGTGCCAGCAGCTTAGCGTTAGGGGGACAACCTGAGCAGTTCTTC
cdr3_aa: CASSLALGGQPEQFF
v_call: TRBV7-9
clone_size: many
d_call: -
j_call: TRBJ2-1

cdr3_nt: TGCAGTGCTAGAGATCGAGATACGCAGTATTTT
cdr3_aa: CSARDRDTQYF
v_call: TRBV20-1
clone_size: once
d_call: -
j_call: TRBJ2-3